These T cell receptor beta chains were read from a single sample in a study of blood T cells in healthy people across ages. Each CDR3 protein gets one entry after TCRdb re-called the 5' RACE reads with MiXCR. The sample consists of just over 1 million distinct CDR3 sequences, 45% of them appearing once. Sequenced material: blood. The receptors were sampled from a woman aged 55-70 years in good health. Each CDR3 is given with its conserved first and last residue. D genes are given only for firm matches. For some rows the clone size is stated as once, few or many, or as a class when expanded; others skip it.

v_call	clone_size	j_call	d_call	cdr3_nt	cdr3_aa
TRBV27	NA	TRBJ2-7	NA	TGTGCCAGCAAGACAGTCCAAAGCTCCTACGAGCAGTACTTC	CASKTVQSSYEQYF
TRBV12-3/TRBV12-4	NA	TRBJ2-3	TRBD2	TGTGCCAGCAGTTTAGCCCTTCGGGGGGGGCTCGCAGATACGCAGTATTTT	CASSLALRGGLADTQYF
TRBV7-9	many	TRBJ2-3	NA	TGTGCCAGCAGCTTCTTCCCAGATACGCAGTATTTT	CASSFFPDTQYF
TRBV11-1	NA	TRBJ2-5	TRBD2	TGTGCCAGCCGATCTTGGGAGGGCAATGGGCAGTACTTC	CASRSWEGNGQYF
TRBV9	NA	TRBJ2-7	TRBD2	TGTGCCAGCAGCGGCACTAGCGGGAGACAGGGCGAGCAGTACTTC	CASSGTSGRQGEQYF
TRBV15	NA	TRBJ2-7	TRBD2	TGTGCCACCAGCAGAGATGCGACTAGCGGGAGCGAGCAGTACTTC	CATSRDATSGSEQYF
TRBV7-9	NA	TRBJ2-7	TRBD1	TGTGCCAGCAGCTTAGCTCGGGGCAGGGGGCGTTCCTACGAGCAGTACTTC	CASSLARGRGRSYEQYF
TRBV29-1	NA	TRBJ2-1	TRBD2	TGCAGCGTTGAATGGACTAGCGGGTGGGTCGGTGAGCAGTTCTTC	CSVEWTSGWVGEQFF
TRBV7-9	few	TRBJ2-7	TRBD1	TGTGCCAGCACTCCTCCGGACAGGGGCACCTACGAGCAGTACTTC	CASTPPDRGTYEQYF
TRBV20-1	NA	TRBJ1-1	NA	TGCAGTGCCGACATAAGTAACCCTGAAGCTTTCTTT	CSADISNPEAFF
TRBV7-9	few	TRBJ2-7	TRBD1	TGTGCCAGCAGCACACCACGGGACAGGGGCTACGAGCAGTACTTC	CASSTPRDRGYEQYF
TRBV29-1	NA	TRBJ2-3	NA	TGCAGCGTTGATATTAGGCAGGGGAACACAGATACGCAGTATTTT	CSVDIRQGNTDTQYF
TRBV4-2	NA	TRBJ2-7	NA	TGTGCCACCCGGGACTTCTCCTCCTACGAGCAGTACTTC	CATRDFSSYEQYF
TRBV24-1	NA	TRBJ2-3	TRBD1	TGTGCCACCAGTGATTGGACAGGGGGAAGCACAGATACGCAGTATTTT	CATSDWTGGSTDTQYF
TRBV27	many	TRBJ2-7	TRBD1	TGTGCCAGCAGCGGACAGGCGTCCTCCTACGAGCAGTACTTC	CASSGQASSYEQYF
TRBV4-1	few	TRBJ2-5	TRBD2	TGCGCCAGCAGCCAAGAATCGATAGCGGGAGGGTTGCAGACCCAGTACTTC	CASSQESIAGGLQTQYF
TRBV6-5	NA	TRBJ1-2	TRBD1	TGTGCCAGCAGCCGGTTTGGGACAGGGGGCAACTATGGCTACACCTTC	CASSRFGTGGNYGYTF
TRBV7-2	NA	TRBJ2-3	NA	TGTGCCAGCAGCTTATATCATAAGGGGACGGGTAGCACAGATACGCAGTATTTT	CASSLYHKGTGSTDTQYF
TRBV5-1	many	TRBJ2-1	NA	TGTGCCAGCAGCTTACGACTATACAATGAGCAGTTCTTC	CASSLRLYNEQFF
TRBV29-1	NA	TRBJ2-3	NA	TGCATCGTAGCGAATGTCCCGGGCGCGGACACAGATACGCAGTATTTT	CIVANVPGADTDTQYF
TRBV20-1	few	TRBJ2-5	NA	TGCAGTGCTCAGGGAGGCCACCAAGAGACCCAGTACTTC	CSAQGGHQETQYF
TRBV12-3/TRBV12-4	few	TRBJ2-7	NA	TGTGCCAGCAGTCCACGGGCTGGGGCCCTCTACGAGCAGTACTTC	CASSPRAGALYEQYF
TRBV7-6	NA	TRBJ2-3	TRBD1	TGTGCCAGCAGCTGGGCCGCCGGGACAGGGGGTTCGCACAATGTAGTAGATACGCAGTATTTT	CASSWAAGTGGSHNVVDTQYF
TRBV3-1	few	TRBJ2-3	TRBD2	TGTGCCAGCAGCCATGCAGCGGGAGGCGGGGATACGCAGTATTTT	CASSHAAGGGDTQYF
TRBV7-6	once	TRBJ2-6	TRBD2	TGTGCCTGCAGCTTAAACTTTAGGGGCGGGAGCCCCTCTGGGGCCAACGTCCTGACTTTC	CACSLNFRGGSPSGANVLTF
TRBV9	NA	TRBJ2-3	TRBD2	TGTGCCAGCTCCGGGCTAGCGGGAGGGCAAACAGATACGCAGTATTTT	CASSGLAGGQTDTQYF
TRBV30	NA	TRBJ1-2	NA	TGTGCCTGGATCTCTGGGTGGCTGGGCGGTGGCTACACCTTC	CAWISGWLGGGYTF